This TCR beta chain is from a study of T cells in Graves' hyperthyroidism and ophthalmopathy. Amplification yielded TCR beta CDR3 regions, with RNA transcripts as the source. HTBI primers were employed in a first-round RT-PCR of the TCR CDR3. Via MiXCR, TCRdb re-called the multiplex PCR reads, giving one row per CDR3 protein. The sample consists of some 360,000 distinct CDR3 sequences, roughly 18% of them appearing once. This clonotype was seen many times. The target antigen is unknown. The CDR3 is 15 amino acids. V lost 1 base, J lost 4 bases, and 5 bases stayed unmatched. The germline V gene encodes CDR1 SGHAT and CDR2 FQNNGV. Study results and limitations: Through a model of 13 V-J features, ophthalmopathy was separated from stable hyperthyroidism.

The sample consisted of blood. This clonotype was obtained from a woman aged 35 to 49 with Graves' ophthalmopathy. The rearrangement uses TRBV11-2 and TRBJ1-2; TRBD1 agrees at 8 bases. Here the CDR3 DNA reads TGTGCCAGCAGCTTAGGGGGACAGGACCTCTATGGCTACACCTTC. It codes for CASSLGGQDLYGYTF. The full variable domain, in which reference TRBV11-2 and TRBJ1-2 provide the parts outside the CDR3, is EAGVAQSPRYKIIEKRQSVAFWCNPISGHATLYWYQQILGQGPKLLIQFQNNGVVDDSQLPKDRFSAERLKGVDSTLKIQPAKLEDSAVYLCASSLGGQDLYGYTFGSGTRLTVV.